The entry below gives a single TCR beta chain sequence along with its context. As yet, its antigen is unknown. The data originate from a study of cytomegalovirus exposure and HLA in healthy donors. Study details: Most donors, more than 80% of a few hundred genotyped, fell in the Caucasian-associated ancestry cluster. Study results and caveats: Follow-up analysis found HLA locus-dependent TCR association rates, highest for DRB1 and lowest for HLA-C. Per a later analysis, about 15,000 TCR beta sequences showed association with HLA alleles at 0.05 false discovery rate.

CDR3 length equals 16 residues. The V and J ends lost 4 bases and 5 bases, in that order; junction bases with no gene match: 7. CDR1 is MGHRA, CDR2 YSYEKL, per germline. PCR was performed using 60 Vbeta and 13 Jbeta primers. Profiled with immunoSEQ multiplex PCR; TCRdb holds only in-frame clones, not every one. This table has roughly 86,000 clones, around 70% appearing once. The sample taken for sequencing was PBMCs. The source of this sequence is a man aged 60 to 75 in good health and CMV-seronegative. The rearrangement joins TRBV4-1 to TRBJ2-7; the match to TRBD2 covers 14 bases. CDR3 sequence: CASSPHGLAGGNEQYF. CDR3 DNA: TGCGCCAGCAGCCCCCATGGACTAGCGGGAGGAAACGAGCAGTACTTC.